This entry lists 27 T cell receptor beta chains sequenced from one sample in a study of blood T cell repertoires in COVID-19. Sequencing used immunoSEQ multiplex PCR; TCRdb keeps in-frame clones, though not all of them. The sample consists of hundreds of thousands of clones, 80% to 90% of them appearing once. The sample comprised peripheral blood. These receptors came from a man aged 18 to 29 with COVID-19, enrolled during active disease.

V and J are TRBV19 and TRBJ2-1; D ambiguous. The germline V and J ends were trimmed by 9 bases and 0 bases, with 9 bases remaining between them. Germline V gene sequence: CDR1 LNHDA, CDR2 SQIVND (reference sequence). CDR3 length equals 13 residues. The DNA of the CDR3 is TGTGCCAGCGGTTCTAGCTCCTACAATGAGCAGTTCTTC. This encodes CASGSSSYNEQFF.

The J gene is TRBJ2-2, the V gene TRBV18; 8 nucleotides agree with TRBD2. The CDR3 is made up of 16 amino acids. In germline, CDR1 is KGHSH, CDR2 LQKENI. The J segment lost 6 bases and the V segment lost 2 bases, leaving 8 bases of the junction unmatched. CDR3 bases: TGTGCCAGCTCACCAGGACCAGCGGGAGCTGCCGGGGAGCTGTTTTTT. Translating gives CASSPGPAGAAGELFF.

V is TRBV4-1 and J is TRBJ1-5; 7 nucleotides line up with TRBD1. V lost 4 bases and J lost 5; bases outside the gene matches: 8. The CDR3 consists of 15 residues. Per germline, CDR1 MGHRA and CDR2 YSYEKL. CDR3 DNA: TGCGCCAGCAGCCGCACAGGGGACGGGGATCAGCCCCAGCATTTT. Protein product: CASSRTGDGDQPQHF.

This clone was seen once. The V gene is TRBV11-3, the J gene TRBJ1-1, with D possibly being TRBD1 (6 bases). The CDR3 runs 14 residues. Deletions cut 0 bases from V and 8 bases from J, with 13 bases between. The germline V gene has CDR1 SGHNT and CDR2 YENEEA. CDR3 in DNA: TGTGCCAGCAGCTTAGAATCGGCCGGGACAGAAGCTTTCTTT. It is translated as CASSLESAGTEAFF.

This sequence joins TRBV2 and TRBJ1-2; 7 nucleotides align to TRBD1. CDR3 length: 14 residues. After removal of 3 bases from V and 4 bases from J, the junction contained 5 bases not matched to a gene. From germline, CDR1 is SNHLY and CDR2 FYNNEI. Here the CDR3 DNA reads TGTGCCAGCAGTGACTTGACAGGGACCTATGGCTACACCTTC. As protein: CASSDLTGTYGYTF.

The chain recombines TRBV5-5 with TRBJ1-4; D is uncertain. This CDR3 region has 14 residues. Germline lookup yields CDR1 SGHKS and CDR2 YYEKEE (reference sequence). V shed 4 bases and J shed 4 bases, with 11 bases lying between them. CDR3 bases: TGTGCCAGCAGCACATTTACCCTTAATGAAAAACTGTTTTTT. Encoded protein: CASSTFTLNEKLFF.

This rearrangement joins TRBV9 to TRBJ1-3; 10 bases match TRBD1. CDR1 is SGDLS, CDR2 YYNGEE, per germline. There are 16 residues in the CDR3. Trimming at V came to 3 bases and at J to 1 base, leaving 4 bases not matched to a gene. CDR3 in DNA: TGTGCCAGCAGCGAGGGACAGGGGCTTTCTGGAAACACCATATATTTT. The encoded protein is CASSEGQGLSGNTIYF.

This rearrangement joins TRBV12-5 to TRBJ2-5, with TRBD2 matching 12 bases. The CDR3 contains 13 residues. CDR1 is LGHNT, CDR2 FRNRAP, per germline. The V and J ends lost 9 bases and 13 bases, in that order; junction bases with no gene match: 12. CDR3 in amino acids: CASAPGLAGGRYF. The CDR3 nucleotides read TGTGCTAGCGCTCCGGGACTAGCGGGCGGTCGGTACTTC.

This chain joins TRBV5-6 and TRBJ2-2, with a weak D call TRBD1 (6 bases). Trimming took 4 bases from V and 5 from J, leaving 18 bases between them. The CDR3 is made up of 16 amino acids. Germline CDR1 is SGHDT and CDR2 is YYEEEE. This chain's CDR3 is CASSTSRQEPTGELFF. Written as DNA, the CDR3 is TGTGCCAGCAGCACGTCCCGACAGGAGCCAACCGGGGAGCTGTTTTTT.

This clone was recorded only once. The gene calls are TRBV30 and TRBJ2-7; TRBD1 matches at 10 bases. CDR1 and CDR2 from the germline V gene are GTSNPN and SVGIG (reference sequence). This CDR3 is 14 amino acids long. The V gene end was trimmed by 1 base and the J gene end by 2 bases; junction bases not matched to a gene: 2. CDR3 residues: CAWSAGTGAYEQYF. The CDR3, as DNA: TGTGCCTGGAGTGCCGGGACAGGGGCCTACGAGCAGTACTTC.

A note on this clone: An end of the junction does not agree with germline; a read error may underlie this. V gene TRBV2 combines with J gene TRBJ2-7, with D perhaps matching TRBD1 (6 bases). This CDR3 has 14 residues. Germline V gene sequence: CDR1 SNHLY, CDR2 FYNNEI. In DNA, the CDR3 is TGTGCCAGCGGTGAGACAGGCCAAGCCTACGAGCAGTACTTC. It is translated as CASGETGQAYEQYF.

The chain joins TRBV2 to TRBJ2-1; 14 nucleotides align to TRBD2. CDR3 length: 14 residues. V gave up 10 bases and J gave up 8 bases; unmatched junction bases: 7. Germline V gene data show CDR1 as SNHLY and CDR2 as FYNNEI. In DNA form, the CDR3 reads TGTGCCAACCTAGGGACTAGCGGGAGCTATGAGCAGTTCTTC. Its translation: CANLGTSGSYEQFF.

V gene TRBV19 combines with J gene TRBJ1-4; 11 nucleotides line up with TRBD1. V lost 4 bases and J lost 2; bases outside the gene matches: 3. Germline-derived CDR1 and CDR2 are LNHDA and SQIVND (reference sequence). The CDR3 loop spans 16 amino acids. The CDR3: CASSNRTGGTNEKLFF. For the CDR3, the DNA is TGTGCCAGTAGTAACCGGACAGGGGGCACTAATGAAAAACTGTTTTTT. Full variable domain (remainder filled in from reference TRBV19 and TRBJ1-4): DGGITQSPKYLFRKEGQNVTLSCEQNLNHDAMYWYRQDPGQGLRLIYYSQIVNDFQKGDIAEGYSVSREKKESFPLTVTSAQKNPTAFYLCASSNRTGGTNEKLFFGSGTQLSVL.

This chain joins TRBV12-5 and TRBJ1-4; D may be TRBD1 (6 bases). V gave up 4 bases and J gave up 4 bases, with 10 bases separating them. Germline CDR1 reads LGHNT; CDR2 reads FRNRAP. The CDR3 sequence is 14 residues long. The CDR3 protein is CASGSGHNNEKLFF. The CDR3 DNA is TGTGCTAGTGGTTCGGGACACAATAATGAAAAACTGTTTTTT.

The CDR3 sequence: CASSRGRGNQPQHF. The DNA for the CDR3 is TGTGCCAGCAGCCGGGGGCGCGGCAATCAGCCCCAGCATTTT. J is TRBJ1-5 and V is TRBV3-1 (or the pseudogene TRBV3-2); the D gene is possibly TRBD1 (6 bases). Germline CDR1 reads LGHDT; CDR2 reads YNNKEL (reference sequence). V was trimmed by 4 bases and J by 2 bases, leaving 9 bases between them. The CDR3 loop spans 14 amino acids.

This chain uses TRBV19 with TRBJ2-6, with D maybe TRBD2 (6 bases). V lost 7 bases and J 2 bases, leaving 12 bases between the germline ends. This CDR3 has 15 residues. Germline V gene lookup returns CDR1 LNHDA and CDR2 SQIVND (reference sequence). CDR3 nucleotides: TGTGCCAGTACCCCGGAGGGCCCTGGGGCCAACGTCCTGACTTTC. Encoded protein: CASTPEGPGANVLTF.

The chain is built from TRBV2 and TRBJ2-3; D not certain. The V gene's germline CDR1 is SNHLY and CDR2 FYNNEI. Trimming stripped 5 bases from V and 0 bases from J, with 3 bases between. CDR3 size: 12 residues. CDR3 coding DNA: TGTGCCAGCAGTCAGAGCACAGATACGCAGTATTTT. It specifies CASSQSTDTQYF.

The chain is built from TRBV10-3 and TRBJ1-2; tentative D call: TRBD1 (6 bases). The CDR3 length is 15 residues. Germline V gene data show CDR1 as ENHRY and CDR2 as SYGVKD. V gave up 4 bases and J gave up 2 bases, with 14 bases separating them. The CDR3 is CAISGRDMGNYGYTF. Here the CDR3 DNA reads TGTGCCATCAGTGGAAGGGACATGGGAAACTATGGCTACACCTTC.

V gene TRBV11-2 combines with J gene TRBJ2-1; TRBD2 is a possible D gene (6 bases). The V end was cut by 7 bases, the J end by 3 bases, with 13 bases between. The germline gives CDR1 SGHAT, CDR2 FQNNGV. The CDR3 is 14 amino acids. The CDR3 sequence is CASTRDAHYNEQFF. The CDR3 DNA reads TGTGCCAGCACGCGGGACGCCCACTACAATGAGCAGTTCTTC. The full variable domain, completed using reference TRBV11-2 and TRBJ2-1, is EAGVAQSPRYKIIEKRQSVAFWCNPISGHATLYWYQQILGQGPKLLIQFQNNGVVDDSQLPKDRFSAERLKGVDSTLKIQPAKLEDSAVYLCASTRDAHYNEQFFGPGTRLTVL.

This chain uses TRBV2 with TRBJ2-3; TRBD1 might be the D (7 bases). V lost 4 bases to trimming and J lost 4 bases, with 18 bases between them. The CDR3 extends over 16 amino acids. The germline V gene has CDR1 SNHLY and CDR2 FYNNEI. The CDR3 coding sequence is TGTGCCAGCAGTGGAGGAGGGGGCGGGCGGGCAGATACGCAGTATTTT. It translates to CASSGGGGGRADTQYF.

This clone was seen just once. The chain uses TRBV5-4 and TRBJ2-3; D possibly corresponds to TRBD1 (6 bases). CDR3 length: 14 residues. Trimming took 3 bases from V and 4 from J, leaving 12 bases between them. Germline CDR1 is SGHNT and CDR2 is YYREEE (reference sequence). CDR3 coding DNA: TGTGCCAGCAGCTCCTCTGGACAGCCAGATACGCAGTATTTT. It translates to CASSSSGQPDTQYF.

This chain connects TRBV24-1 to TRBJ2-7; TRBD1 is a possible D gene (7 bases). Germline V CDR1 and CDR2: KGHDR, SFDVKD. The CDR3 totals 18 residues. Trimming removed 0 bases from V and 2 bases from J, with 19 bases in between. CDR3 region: CATSDLQGGWGRAYEQYF. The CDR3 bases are TGTGCCACCAGTGATTTGCAGGGGGGTTGGGGGCGGGCCTACGAGCAGTACTTC.

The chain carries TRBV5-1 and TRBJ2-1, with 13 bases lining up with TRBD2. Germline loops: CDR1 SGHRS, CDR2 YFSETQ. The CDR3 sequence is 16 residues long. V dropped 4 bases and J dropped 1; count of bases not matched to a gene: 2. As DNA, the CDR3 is TGCGCCAGCAGCCGGACTAGCGGGAGTTCCTACAATGAGCAGTTCTTC. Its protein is CASSRTSGSSYNEQFF.

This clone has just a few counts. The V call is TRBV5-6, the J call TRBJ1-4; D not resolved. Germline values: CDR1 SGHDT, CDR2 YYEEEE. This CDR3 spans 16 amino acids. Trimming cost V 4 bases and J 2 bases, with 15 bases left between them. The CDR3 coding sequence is TGTGCCAGCAGCCAGCTCGGCCTCGGGACTAATGAAAAACTGTTTTTT. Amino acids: CASSQLGLGTNEKLFF.

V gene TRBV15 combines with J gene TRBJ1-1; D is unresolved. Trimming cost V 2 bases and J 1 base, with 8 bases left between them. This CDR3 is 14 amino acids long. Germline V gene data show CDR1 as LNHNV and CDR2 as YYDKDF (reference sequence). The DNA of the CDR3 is TGTGCCACCAGCAGACGCATACAGAACACTGAAGCTTTCTTT. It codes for CATSRRIQNTEAFF.

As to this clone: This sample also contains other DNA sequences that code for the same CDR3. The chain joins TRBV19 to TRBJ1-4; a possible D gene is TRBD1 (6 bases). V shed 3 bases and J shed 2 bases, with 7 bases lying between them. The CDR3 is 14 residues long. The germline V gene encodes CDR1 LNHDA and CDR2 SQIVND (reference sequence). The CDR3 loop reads CASSITGTNEKLFF. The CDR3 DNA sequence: TGTGCCAGTAGTATTACAGGGACTAATGAAAAACTGTTTTTT.

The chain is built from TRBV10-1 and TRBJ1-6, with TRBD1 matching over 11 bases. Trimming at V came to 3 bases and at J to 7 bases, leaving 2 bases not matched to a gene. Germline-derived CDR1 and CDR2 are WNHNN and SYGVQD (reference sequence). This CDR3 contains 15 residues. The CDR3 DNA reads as TGCGCCAGCAGTGAAGGGACAGGGGGGAATTCACCCCTCCACTTT. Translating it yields CASSEGTGGNSPLHF.